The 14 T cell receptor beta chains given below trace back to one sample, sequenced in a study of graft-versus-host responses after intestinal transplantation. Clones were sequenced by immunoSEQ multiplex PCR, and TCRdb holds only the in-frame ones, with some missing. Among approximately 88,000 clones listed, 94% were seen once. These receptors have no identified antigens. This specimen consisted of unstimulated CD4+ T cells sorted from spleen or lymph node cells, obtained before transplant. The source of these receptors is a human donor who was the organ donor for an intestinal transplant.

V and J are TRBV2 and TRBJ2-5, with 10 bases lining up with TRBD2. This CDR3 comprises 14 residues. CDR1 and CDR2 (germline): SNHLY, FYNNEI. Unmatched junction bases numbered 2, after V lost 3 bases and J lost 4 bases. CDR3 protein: CASSDPSGGETQYF. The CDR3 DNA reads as TGTGCCAGCAGTGATCCTAGCGGGGGAGAGACCCAGTACTTC.

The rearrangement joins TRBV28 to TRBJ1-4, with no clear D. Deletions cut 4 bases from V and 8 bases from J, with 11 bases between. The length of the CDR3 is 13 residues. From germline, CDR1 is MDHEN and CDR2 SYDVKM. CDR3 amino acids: CASSWITGEKLFF. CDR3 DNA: TGTGCCAGCAGTTGGATAACCGGGGAAAAACTGTTTTTT.

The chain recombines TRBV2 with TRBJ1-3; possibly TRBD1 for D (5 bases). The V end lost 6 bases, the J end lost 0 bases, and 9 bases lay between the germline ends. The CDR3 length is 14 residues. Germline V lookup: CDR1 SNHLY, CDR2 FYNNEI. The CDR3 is CASRGTGSGNTIYF. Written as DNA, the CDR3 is TGTGCCAGCAGAGGGACGGGCTCTGGAAACACCATATATTTT.

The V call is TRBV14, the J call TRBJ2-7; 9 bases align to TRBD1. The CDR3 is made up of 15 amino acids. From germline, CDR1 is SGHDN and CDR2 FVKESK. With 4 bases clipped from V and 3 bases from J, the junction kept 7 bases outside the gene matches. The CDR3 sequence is CASSRGTGFFYEQYF. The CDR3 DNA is TGTGCCAGCAGCCGGGGGACAGGGTTTTTCTACGAGCAGTACTTC.

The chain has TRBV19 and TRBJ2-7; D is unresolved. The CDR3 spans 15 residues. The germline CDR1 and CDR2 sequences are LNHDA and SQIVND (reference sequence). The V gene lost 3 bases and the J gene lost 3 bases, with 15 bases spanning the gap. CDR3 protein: CASSMLPVPSYEQYF. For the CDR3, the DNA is TGTGCCAGTAGTATGTTACCAGTACCTAGCTACGAGCAGTACTTC. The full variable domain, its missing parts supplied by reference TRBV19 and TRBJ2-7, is DGGITQSPKYLFRKEGQNVTLSCEQNLNHDAMYWYRQDPGQGLRLIYYSQIVNDFQKGDIAEGYSVSREKKESFPLTVTSAQKNPTAFYLCASSMLPVPSYEQYFGPGTRLTVT.

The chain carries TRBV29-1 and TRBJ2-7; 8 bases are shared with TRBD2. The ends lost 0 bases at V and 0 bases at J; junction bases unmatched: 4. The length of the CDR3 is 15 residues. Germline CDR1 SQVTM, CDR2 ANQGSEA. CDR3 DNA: TGCAGCGTTGAAGATGACGGGACTAGCTCCTACGAGCAGTACTTC. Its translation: CSVEDDGTSSYEQYF.

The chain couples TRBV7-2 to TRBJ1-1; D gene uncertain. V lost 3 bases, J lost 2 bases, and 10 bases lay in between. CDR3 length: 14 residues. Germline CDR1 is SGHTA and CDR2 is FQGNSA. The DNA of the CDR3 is TGTGCCAGCAGCTTTACCGGCGCCAACACTGAAGCTTTCTTT. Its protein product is CASSFTGANTEAFF.

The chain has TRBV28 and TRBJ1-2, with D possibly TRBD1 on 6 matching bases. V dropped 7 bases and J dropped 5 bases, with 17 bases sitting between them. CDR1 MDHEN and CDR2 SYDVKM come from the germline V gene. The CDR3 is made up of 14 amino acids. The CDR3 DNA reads TGTGCCAGCACCCTAAAGAGAGGGGGTTATGGCTACACCTTC. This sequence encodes CASTLKRGGYGYTF.

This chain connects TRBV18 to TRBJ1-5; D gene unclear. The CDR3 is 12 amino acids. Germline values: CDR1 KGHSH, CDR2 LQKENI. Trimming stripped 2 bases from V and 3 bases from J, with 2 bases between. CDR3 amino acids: CASSPDNQPQHF. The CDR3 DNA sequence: TGTGCCAGCTCACCAGACAATCAGCCCCAGCATTTT.

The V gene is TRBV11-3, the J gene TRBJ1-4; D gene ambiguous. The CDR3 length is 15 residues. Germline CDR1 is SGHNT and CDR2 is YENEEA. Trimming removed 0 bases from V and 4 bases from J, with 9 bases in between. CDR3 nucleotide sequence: TGTGCCAGCAGCTTAGAACCCGGATATAATGAAAAACTGTTTTTT. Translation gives CASSLEPGYNEKLFF.

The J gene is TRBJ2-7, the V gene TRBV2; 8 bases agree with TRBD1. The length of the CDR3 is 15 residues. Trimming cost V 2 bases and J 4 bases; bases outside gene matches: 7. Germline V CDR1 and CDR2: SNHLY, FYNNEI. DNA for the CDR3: TGTGCCAGCAGTGAAAGGGACAGGCCCATTTACGAGCAGTACTTC. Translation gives CASSERDRPIYEQYF.

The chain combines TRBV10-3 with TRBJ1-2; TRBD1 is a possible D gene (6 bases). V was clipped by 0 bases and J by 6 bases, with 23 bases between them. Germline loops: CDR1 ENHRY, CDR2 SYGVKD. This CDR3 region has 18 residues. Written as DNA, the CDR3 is TGTGCCATCAGTGAGTCGGGGCAGACCCATCGGGGGCCAAATGGCTACACCTTC. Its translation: CAISESGQTHRGPNGYTF.

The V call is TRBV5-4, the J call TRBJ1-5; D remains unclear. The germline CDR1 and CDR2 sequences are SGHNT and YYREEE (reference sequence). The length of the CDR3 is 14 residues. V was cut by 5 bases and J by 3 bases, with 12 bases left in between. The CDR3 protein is CASSSQEDNQPQHF. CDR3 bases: TGTGCCAGCAGTTCCCAGGAAGACAATCAGCCCCAGCATTTT.

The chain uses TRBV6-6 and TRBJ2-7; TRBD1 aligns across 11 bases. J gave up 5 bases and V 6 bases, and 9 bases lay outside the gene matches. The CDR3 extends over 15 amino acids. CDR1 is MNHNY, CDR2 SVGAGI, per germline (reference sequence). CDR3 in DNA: TGTGCCAGCAGCCAGATCAGGACAGGGGGCGACGAGCAGTACTTC. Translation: CASSQIRTGGDEQYF.